The clone carrying this T cell receptor (beta chain) was counted many times. The germline V gene has CDR1 KGHSH and CDR2 LQKENI. The trim removed 6 bases at V and 12 bases at J, leaving 9 bases unmatched. The CDR3 runs to 12 residues. CDR3 of TCR beta was amplified by multiplex PCR that used 32 V and 13 J primers. TCRdb itself ran the multiplex PCR reads through MiXCR, one entry per CDR3 protein. This table holds 20,000 to 25,000 distinct CDR3 sequences, about 26% found once. The data are from a study of immune heterogeneity within non-small cell lung tumors. Bulk tumor genomic DNA, roughly 600 ng per sample, was used as template. Every primary tumor yielded several biopsies, spaced far apart, that were taken during surgery. The study enrolled patients with untreated, newly diagnosed non-small cell lung cancer who underwent curative surgery.

The clonotype comes from a man in his forties with non-small cell lung cancer. The source material was lung tumor tissue. The rearrangement joins TRBV18 to TRBJ1-1, with 8 bases identical to TRBD1. CDR3 DNA sequence: TGTGCCAGCTCCCAAGGACAGGGCAGGCCTTTCTTT. Encoded protein: CASSQGQGRPFF.